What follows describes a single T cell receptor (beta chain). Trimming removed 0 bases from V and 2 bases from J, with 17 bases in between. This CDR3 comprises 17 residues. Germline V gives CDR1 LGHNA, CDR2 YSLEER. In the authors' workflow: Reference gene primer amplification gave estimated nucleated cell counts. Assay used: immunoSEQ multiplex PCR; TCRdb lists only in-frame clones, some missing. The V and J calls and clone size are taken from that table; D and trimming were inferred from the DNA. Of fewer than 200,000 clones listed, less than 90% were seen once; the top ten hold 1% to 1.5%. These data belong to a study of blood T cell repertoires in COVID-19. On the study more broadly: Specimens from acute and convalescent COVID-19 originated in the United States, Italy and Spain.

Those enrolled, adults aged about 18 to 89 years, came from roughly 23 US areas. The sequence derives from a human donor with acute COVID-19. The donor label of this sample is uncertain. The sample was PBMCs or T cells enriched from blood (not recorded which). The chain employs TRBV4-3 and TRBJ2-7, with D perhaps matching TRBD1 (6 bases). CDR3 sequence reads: CASSQDLGQPNTYEQYF. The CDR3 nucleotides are TGCGCCAGCAGCCAAGATCTAGGACAGCCAAATACCTACGAGCAGTACTTC.